The rows below give T cell receptor beta chains drawn from one sample of a study of blood T cell repertoires in COVID-19. Measured with immunoSEQ multiplex PCR; TCRdb has only the in-frame clones, and not every one. This table holds 200,000 or so clones, approximately 90% found once. The sequencing sample was made of peripheral blood. These receptors were collected from a man in his fifties or sixties with acute or convalescent COVID-19. CDR3s include the opening cysteine and the closing phenylalanine or tryptophan. The D gene is left open where the match is weak. The size field is filled for only some rows; it gives once, few, many or a size class.

.,.,TRBV5-4,TRBJ1-1,CASGQTGSMNTEAFF,TGTGCCAGCGGCCAAACAGGCAGTATGAACACTGAAGCTTTCTTT
.,.,TRBV4-1,TRBJ1-4,CASSQGHPASTNEKLFF,TGCGCCAGCAGCCAAGGACACCCAGCCAGTACTAATGAAAAACTGTTTTTT
.,few,TRBV7-8,TRBJ1-2,CASSLVAGLDYGYTF,TGTGCCAGCAGCTTAGTCGCAGGTCTGGACTATGGCTACACCTTC
TRBD1,.,TRBV19,TRBJ1-5,CATTPNNRGGNQPQHF,TGTGCCACCACCCCCAACAACAGGGGGGGCAATCAGCCCCAGCATTTT
.,.,TRBV12-3/TRBV12-4,TRBJ1-2,CASRSGGYGYTF,TGTGCCAGCAGGTCCGGGGGTTATGGCTACACCTTC
.,few,TRBV5-1,TRBJ2-7,CASSLDGISYEQYF,TGCGCCAGCAGCCTGGACGGGATTTCCTACGAGCAGTACTTC
TRBD1,.,TRBV4-1,TRBJ2-7,CASSQVVGGQGLYEQYF,TGCGCCAGCAGCCAAGTGGTTGGCGGACAGGGCCTTTACGAGCAGTACTTC
TRBD2,.,TRBV2,TRBJ2-7,CASILGTSGGYEQYF,TGTGCCAGCATTTTAGGAACTAGCGGGGGTTACGAGCAGTACTTC
.,.,TRBV3-1/TRBV3-2,TRBJ1-2,CASSRQELGVYTF,TGTGCCAGCAGCCGACAGGAGCTAGGGGTCTACACCTTC
TRBD1,.,TRBV6-2/TRBV6-3,TRBJ1-5,CASSGTAYSNQPQHF,TGTGCCAGCAGCGGGACAGCATATAGCAATCAGCCCCAGCATTTT
TRBD2,.,TRBV6-6,TRBJ2-7,CASSYSGGGAKYEQYF,TGTGCCAGCAGTTACTCCGGCGGGGGGGCCAAGTACGAGCAGTACTTC
.,.,TRBV6-6,TRBJ2-2,CASSYWFSVNAGELFF,TGTGCCAGCAGTTATTGGTTTTCAGTGAACGCCGGGGAGCTGTTTTTT
TRBD1,.,TRBV28,TRBJ1-4,CASQGQGRGDEKLFF,TGTGCCAGCCAAGGACAGGGACGGGGGGATGAAAAACTGTTTTTT
.,.,TRBV7-7,TRBJ2-1,CASSPSPGREQNEQFF,TGTGCCAGCAGCCCATCCCCGGGACGGGAGCAAAATGAGCAGTTCTTC
.,.,TRBV9,TRBJ2-5,CASSYGGEETQYF,TGTGCCAGCAGCTACGGGGGAGAGGAGACCCAGTACTTC
TRBD1,.,TRBV7-8,TRBJ2-2,CASSSRTGLNTGELFF,TGTGCCAGCAGCTCCCGGACAGGCCTAAACACCGGGGAGCTGTTTTTT
.,.,TRBV19,TRBJ1-4,CASSRDSSNEKLFF,TGTGCCAGTAGCCGGGACTCCTCTAATGAAAAACTGTTTTTT
TRBD2,.,TRBV11-1,TRBJ2-3,CASRGLKRGPADTQYF,TGTGCCAGCAGAGGACTGAAGCGGGGGCCTGCAGATACGCAGTATTTT
.,many,TRBV29-1,TRBJ2-7,CSVEGLGKGREQYF,TGCAGCGTCGAAGGTCTGGGAAAGGGGCGCGAGCAGTACTTC
TRBD1,.,TRBV5-4,TRBJ1-2,CASSFLLGQGNYGYTF,TGTGCCAGCAGCTTTCTACTTGGACAGGGAAACTATGGCTACACCTTC
TRBD1,.,TRBV3-1/TRBV3-2,TRBJ1-5,CASSLGQGANQPQHF,TGTGCCAGCAGCCTCGGACAGGGGGCAAATCAGCCCCAGCATTTT
TRBD1,.,TRBV5-1,TRBJ1-3,CASSGTGLSGNTIYF,TGCGCCAGCAGCGGGACAGGGCTCTCTGGAAACACCATATATTTT
.,.,TRBV7-6,TRBJ1-6,CASSLRENNSPLHF,TGTGCCAGCAGCTTAAGGGAGAATAATTCACCCCTCCACTTT
TRBD1,.,TRBV2,TRBJ1-1,CASRRQGLNTEAFF,TGTGCCAGCAGGAGACAGGGCCTGAACACTGAAGCTTTCTTT
.,once,TRBV5-8,TRBJ1-4,CASSLVPGGAEKLFF,TGTGCCAGCAGCTTGGTGCCGGGGGGCGCGGAAAAACTGTTTTTT
.,once,TRBV27,TRBJ2-2,CASSLVSARSAGELFF,TGTGCCAGCAGCCTAGTAAGTGCACGGTCCGCCGGGGAGCTGTTTTTT
TRBD2,.,TRBV2,TRBJ2-7,CASRGAAAGGPFYEQYF,TGTGCCAGCAGGGGAGCTGCAGCGGGGGGTCCTTTCTACGAGCAGTACTTC
.,.,TRBV18,TRBJ1-3,CASSVEGGPGGNTIYF,TGTGCCAGCTCAGTAGAGGGAGGACCGGGCGGAAACACCATATATTTT